The sequence of this TCR beta chain was determined in a study of a mutant IDH1 vaccine in newly diagnosed glioma. Sequencing used immunoSEQ multiplex PCR; TCRdb keeps in-frame clones, though not all of them. The profile covers tens of thousands of clones, with around three quarters appearing a single time and 3.2% taken by the ten largest. The germline gives CDR1 SGHDN, CDR2 FVKESK. The V and J ends lost 4 bases and 4 bases, in that order; junction bases with no gene match: 7. This CDR3 contains 15 residues. Stated time point: week 35, safety follow-up. Every vaccine dose comprised 300 ug of mutant IDH1 20-mer peptide plus topical imiquimod. As concerns this clone: As yet, its antigen is unknown.

Source: PBMCs, taken from a glioma patient whose treatment included an IDH1 peptide vaccine. The clonotype was recovered from a man aged 35-49 years with glioma. Some clones in this sample may be carry-over from other donors' samples. The chain uses TRBV14 and TRBJ2-1; 7 bases match TRBD1. The CDR3 is CASSPLRGLYNEQFF. CDR3 nucleotide sequence: TGTGCCAGCAGCCCTCTGAGGGGGCTATACAATGAGCAGTTCTTC.